A single sample gave rise to the 14 T cell receptor beta chains below, sequenced in a study of blood T cells in healthy people across ages. Primers used in a second PCR of roughly 6 to 11 cycles were a sample-barcoded 5' primer and a J-beta primer mix. Using its own MiXCR run on the 5' RACE reads, TCRdb lists one record per CDR3 protein. The table includes under 2,000,000 distinct CDR3 sequences, around 48% detected once. Sequenced sample: blood. The receptors derive from a woman in her thirties or forties in good health.

V usage is TRBV27 and J usage is TRBJ2-3; a possible D gene is TRBD2 (6 bases). Germline CDR1 is MNHEY and CDR2 is SMNVEV (reference sequence). V shed 2 bases and J shed 5 bases, with 17 bases lying between them. The length of the CDR3 is 16 residues. CDR3 DNA sequence: TGTGCCAGCAGTTTAGGGCGCGGGGTGGCTAGAGATACGCAGTATTTT. Its protein product is CASSLGRGVARDTQYF.

This chain joins TRBV9 and TRBJ2-3; D is uncertain. Trimming took off 2 bases at V and 0 bases at J, with 7 bases between the two ends. Germline assignment: CDR1 SGDLS and CDR2 YYNGEE. The CDR3 spans 14 residues. Here the CDR3 DNA reads TGTGCCAGCAGCGTGGACCTGAGCACAGATACGCAGTATTTT. As protein: CASSVDLSTDTQYF.

The chain combines TRBV15 with TRBJ1-2; D unclear. CDR3 length equals 16 residues. Between the trimmed V and J ends, which lost 1 base and 4 bases, there was a span of 16 bases. The germline gives CDR1 LNHNV, CDR2 YYDKDF (reference sequence). In nucleotides, the CDR3 is TGTGCCACCAGCAGAGCCCCCGCCACCTCAATCTATGGCTACACCTTC. This translates into CATSRAPATSIYGYTF. The complete variable domain, with remaining parts taken from reference TRBV15 and TRBJ1-2, reads DAMVIQNPRYQVTQFGKPVTLSCSQTLNHNVMYWYQQKSSQAPKLLFHYYDKDFNNEADTPDNFQSRRPNTSFCFLDIRSPGLGDTAMYLCATSRAPATSIYGYTFGSGTRLTVV.

Regarding this clonotype: The junction differs from germline at one of its ends, possibly a read error. The gene calls are TRBV13 and TRBJ2-1; 12 bases fit TRBD1. The CDR3 totals 16 residues. CDR1 is PRHDT and CDR2 is FYEKMQ in the germline V gene (reference sequence). The CDR3 sequence: CASSYGTGGNINERFF. Here the CDR3 DNA reads TGTGCCAGCAGCTACGGGACAGGGGGCAATATCAATGAGCGGTTCTTC. Full variable domain (missing parts from reference TRBV13 and TRBJ2-1): AAGVIQSPRHLIKEKRETATLKCYPIPRHDTVYWYQQGPGQDPQFLISFYEKMQSDKGSIPDRFSAQQFSDYHSELNMSSLELGDSALYFCASSYGTGGNINERFFGPGTRLTVL.

The chain carries TRBV10-1 and TRBJ2-1; the D gene is possibly TRBD1 (5 bases). The CDR3 contains 13 residues. Trimming shortened V by 4 bases and J by 7 bases, and 11 bases separated the two germline ends. In germline, CDR1 is WNHNN, CDR2 SYGVQD (reference sequence). The CDR3 is CASSAQVGNEQFF. In DNA, the CDR3 is TGCGCCAGCAGTGCACAGGTGGGAAATGAGCAGTTCTTC.

This sequence joins TRBV9 and TRBJ2-3; no firm D call. In germline, CDR1 is SGDLS, CDR2 YYNGEE. With 0 bases removed from V and 6 bases from J, the gap between germline ends came to 11 bases. The CDR3 covers 14 residues. DNA of the CDR3: TGTGCCAGCAGCGTAGATGCGTCTAGGGATACGCAGTATTTT. Protein product: CASSVDASRDTQYF.

This clonotype has a single count. V gene TRBV6-5 combines with J gene TRBJ2-6; D is undetermined. Germline lookup yields CDR1 MNHEY and CDR2 SVGAGI. The V end was cut by 4 bases, the J end by 15 bases, with 13 bases between. CDR3 length: 12 amino acids. The CDR3 sequence: CASSSASRDLTF. CDR3 nucleotide sequence: TGTGCCAGCAGTTCAGCAAGTAGGGACCTGACTTTC.

V is TRBV7-2 and J is TRBJ2-6; 13 bases match TRBD2. This CDR3 is 18 amino acids long. CDR1 SGHTA and CDR2 FQGNSA come from the germline V gene. V gave up 5 bases and J gave up 1 base; unmatched junction bases: 5. This CDR3 is CASSLTSGGASGANVLTF. In DNA, the CDR3 is TGTGCCAGCAGCCTCACTAGCGGGGGGGCTTCTGGGGCCAACGTCCTGACTTTC.

Details on this clonotype: This sequence may be a read error, since a much larger clone differs from it by one base. This rearrangement joins TRBV4-3 to TRBJ2-5; D gene uncertain. The J call is doubtful: the DNA matches TRBJ2-7 better. This CDR3 region has 14 residues. The germline gives CDR1 LGHNA, CDR2 YSLEER. Here the CDR3 reads CASSLDKARYEQYF. In nucleotides, the CDR3 is TGCGCCAGCAGCCTAGATAAGGCCAGATACGAGCAGTACTTC.

The V gene is TRBV11-2, the J gene TRBJ2-1; 9 positions match TRBD2. V dropped 3 bases and J dropped 5; count of bases not matched to a gene: 5. This CDR3 contains 15 residues. Germline CDR1 and CDR2: SGHAT and FQNNGV. CDR3 amino acids: CASSFGSGGNNEQFF. The CDR3 DNA is TGTGCCAGCAGCTTCGGCAGCGGGGGGAACAATGAGCAGTTCTTC.

V and J are TRBV6-1 and TRBJ2-7; D not certain. The germline CDR1 and CDR2 sequences are MNHNS and SASEGT. CDR3 length: 17 residues. V dropped 1 base and J dropped 0 bases, with 16 bases sitting between them. The CDR3 loop is CASSEGARSPSSYEQYF. Here the CDR3 DNA reads TGTGCCAGCAGTGAAGGAGCGAGGTCCCCAAGCTCCTACGAGCAGTACTTC.

The chain uses TRBV4-3 and TRBJ2-7; 7 nucleotides line up with TRBD1. Germline CDR1 reads LGHNA; CDR2 reads YSLEER. The CDR3 covers 15 residues. With V trimmed by 0 bases and J by 4 bases, 6 bases remained unmatched. The CDR3 coding sequence is TGCGCCAGCAGCCAAGAGGGGACAGCCGTATACGAGCAGTACTTC. Its protein product is CASSQEGTAVYEQYF.

J is TRBJ1-6 and V is TRBV25-1; 9 positions match TRBD1. The germline gives CDR1 MGHDK, CDR2 SYGVNS. The junction had 10 bases not matched to a gene; V was cut back by 9 bases and J by 7 bases. The CDR3 is made up of 15 amino acids. CDR3 coding DNA: TGTGCCAGTGGCGAGCGGGACAGGGACAATTCACCCCTCCACTTT. This gives the protein CASGERDRDNSPLHF. The full variable domain, completed using reference TRBV25-1 and TRBJ1-6, is EADIYQTPRYLVIGTGKKITLECSQTMGHDKMYWYQQDPGMELHLIHYSYGVNSTEKGDLSSESTVSRIRTEHFPLTLESARPSHTSQYLCASGERDRDNSPLHFGNGTRLTVT.

This clonotype was recorded only once. The V call is TRBV27, the J call TRBJ1-6, with 11 bases matching TRBD1. The CDR3 is made up of 15 amino acids. CDR1 and CDR2 (germline): MNHEY, SMNVEV (reference sequence). The V segment lost 3 bases and the J segment 10 bases; nucleotides outside the gene matches: 5. The CDR3 nucleotides are TGTGCCAGCAGTTTTCGGGGACAGGGGGAATCACCCCTCCACTTT. Encoded protein: CASSFRGQGESPLHF.